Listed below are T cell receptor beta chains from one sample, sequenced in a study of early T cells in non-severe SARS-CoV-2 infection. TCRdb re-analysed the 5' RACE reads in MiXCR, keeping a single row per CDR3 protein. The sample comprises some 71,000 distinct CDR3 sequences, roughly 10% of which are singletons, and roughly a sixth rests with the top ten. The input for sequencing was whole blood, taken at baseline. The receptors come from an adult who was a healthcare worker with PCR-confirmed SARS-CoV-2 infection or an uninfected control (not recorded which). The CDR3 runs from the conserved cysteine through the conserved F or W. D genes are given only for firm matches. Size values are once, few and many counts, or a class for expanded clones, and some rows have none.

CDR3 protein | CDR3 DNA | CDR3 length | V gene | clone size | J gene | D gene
CASSATGTGLDTQYF | TGTGCCAGCAGCGCTACCGGGACAGGGCTGGATACGCAGTATTTT | 15 | TRBV11-2 | NA | TRBJ2-3 | TRBD1
CASSFGRNQPQHF | TGTGCCAGCAGCTTCGGCAGAAATCAGCCCCAGCATTTT | 13 | TRBV5-6 | many | TRBJ1-5 | NA
CASSFEGSFGELFF | TGTGCCAGCAGCTTTGAAGGGTCCTTTGGGGAGCTGTTTTTT | 14 | TRBV11-1 | NA | TRBJ2-2 | NA
CASSSSFGTGRTEAFF | TGTGCCAGCAGCTCTAGCTTTGGGACAGGGAGGACTGAAGCTTTCTTT | 16 | TRBV11-2 | NA | TRBJ1-1 | TRBD1
CATKGQTNNSPLHF | TGTGCCACTAAAGGACAGACCAATAATTCACCCCTCCACTTT | 14 | TRBV19 | many | TRBJ1-6 | NA
CASSGTAESTDTQYF | TGTGCCAGTAGTGGAACAGCGGAGAGCACAGATACGCAGTATTTT | 15 | TRBV19 | NA | TRBJ2-3 | NA
CSARDSGTGNQPQHF | TGCAGTGCTAGAGATTCCGGGACAGGAAATCAGCCCCAGCATTTT | 15 | TRBV20-1 | many | TRBJ1-5 | TRBD1
CATSDRNSGLAGKETQYF | TGTGCCACCAGCGACAGAAATTCTGGACTAGCGGGGAAAGAGACCCAGTACTTC | 18 | TRBV24-1 | many | TRBJ2-5 | TRBD2
CSVHFPNNEQFF | TGCAGCGTTCATTTCCCCAACAATGAGCAGTTCTTC | 12 | TRBV29-1 | few | TRBJ2-1 | NA
CASSYLIGGGNSPLHF | TGTGCCAGCAGCTATTTAATCGGGGGTGGTAATTCACCCCTCCACTTT | 16 | TRBV7-8 | many | TRBJ1-6 | NA
CASSLGPGGTEAFF | TGCGCCAGCAGCTTGGGCCCTGGTGGGACTGAAGCTTTCTTT | 14 | TRBV5-1 | NA | TRBJ1-1 | NA
CASSFGGPEAFF | TGTGCCAGCAGTTTCGGGGGCCCTGAAGCTTTCTTT | 12 | TRBV12-3/TRBV12-4 | many | TRBJ1-1 | NA
CASSYGGMNTEAFF | TGTGCCAGCAGTTACGGCGGCATGAACACTGAAGCTTTCTTT | 14 | TRBV6-2/TRBV6-3 | few | TRBJ1-1 | NA
CASSQDDGQYEQYF | TGTGCCAGCAGCCAAGATGACGGCCAGTACGAGCAGTACTTC | 14 | TRBV4-2 | NA | TRBJ2-7 | NA
CASSLDGTEETQYF | TGTGCCAGCAGTTTAGACGGGACCGAAGAGACCCAGTACTTC | 14 | TRBV28 | many | TRBJ2-5 | NA
CASSPVDRGSTEAFF | TGTGCCAGCAGCCCCGTGGACCGCGGGTCGACTGAAGCTTTCTTT | 15 | TRBV12-3/TRBV12-4 | many | TRBJ1-1 | NA
CASSQQPGQGLEQYF | TGCGCCAGCAGCCAACAACCGGGACAGGGTTTGGAGCAGTACTTC | 15 | TRBV4-3 | few | TRBJ2-7 | TRBD1
CASSPPGQGFYTEAFF | TGTGCCAGCTCACCACCGGGACAGGGGTTTTATACTGAAGCTTTCTTT | 16 | TRBV18 | many | TRBJ1-1 | TRBD1
CASSLGGANYGYTF | TGTGCCAGCAGCTTAGGGGGCGCGAACTATGGCTACACCTTC | 14 | TRBV7-2 | many | TRBJ1-2 | NA
CAWSVRQGNTEAFF | TGTGCCTGGAGTGTACGACAGGGCAACACTGAAGCTTTCTTT | 14 | TRBV30 | few | TRBJ1-1 | TRBD1
CAGRDSLQNYNEQFF | TGTGCCGGCCGGGACTCCCTCCAAAATTATAATGAGCAGTTCTTC | 15 | TRBV21-1 | NA | TRBJ2-1 | NA
CASSSPGRINYEQYF | TGTGCCAGCAGCTCCCCGGGCCGAATTAACTACGAGCAGTACTTC | 15 | TRBV11-2 | many | TRBJ2-7 | NA
CASSLVPSARTDTQYF | TGTGCCAGCAGCTTAGTTCCTAGCGCCCGCACAGATACGCAGTATTTT | 16 | TRBV7-2 | few | TRBJ2-3 | NA
CASSLPGVTPTDTQYF | TGTGCCAGCAGCTTACCGGGAGTTACTCCCACAGATACGCAGTATTTT | 16 | TRBV7-2 | NA | TRBJ2-3 | NA
CSARRVAGPGLYEQYF | TGCAGTGCCCGGAGGGTAGCGGGACCCGGCCTCTACGAGCAGTACTTC | 16 | TRBV20-1 | NA | TRBJ2-7 | TRBD2
CSASPLVRSTTDTQYF | TGCAGTGCTAGTCCCCTCGTGCGATCGACCACAGATACGCAGTATTTT | 16 | TRBV20-1 | few | TRBJ2-3 | NA
CSARLAGSTDTQYF | TGCAGTGCTAGGCTAGCGGGATCCACAGATACGCAGTATTTT | 14 | TRBV20-1 | NA | TRBJ2-3 | TRBD2
CASSLASSYEQYF | TGTGCCAGCAGTTTGGCTAGCTCCTACGAGCAGTACTTC | 13 | TRBV12-3/TRBV12-4 | few | TRBJ2-7 | NA
CSARDRLAGGYEQYF | TGCAGTGCTAGAGATCGGCTAGCGGGGGGCTACGAGCAGTACTTC | 15 | TRBV20-1 | NA | TRBJ2-7 | TRBD2
CASRRQTEAFF | TGTGCCAGCAGAAGACAGACTGAAGCTTTCTTT | 11 | TRBV12-3/TRBV12-4 | many | TRBJ1-1 | NA
CASSYGQGASGELFF | TGTGCCAGCAGTTACGGACAGGGGGCGTCCGGGGAGCTGTTTTTT | 15 | TRBV6-2/TRBV6-3 | many | TRBJ2-2 | TRBD1
CASSFWTSGRRKETQYF | TGTGCCAGCAGTTTTTGGACTAGCGGGAGGAGGAAAGAGACCCAGTACTTC | 17 | TRBV28 | many | TRBJ2-5 | TRBD2
CASSLMGRKSTGELFF | TGTGCCAGCAGCTTAATGGGACGGAAATCCACCGGGGAGCTGTTTTTT | 16 | TRBV11-2 | few | TRBJ2-2 | NA
CASSAGTTETQYF | TGCGCCAGCAGCGCCGGGACTACCGAGACCCAGTACTTC | 13 | TRBV10-2 | NA | TRBJ2-5 | TRBD2
CASSPGQFPGNTIYF | TGTGCCAGCAGCCCAGGACAGTTTCCTGGAAACACCATATATTTT | 15 | TRBV7-7 | few | TRBJ1-3 | NA
CASTPGTGAGTQYF | TGTGCCAGCACCCCCGGGACAGGGGCCGGGACCCAGTACTTC | 14 | TRBV7-9 | few | TRBJ2-5 | TRBD1
CASSLGDRGNLAFF | TGTGCCAGCAGTTTAGGCGACAGGGGGAATCTAGCTTTCTTT | 14 | TRBV28 | many | TRBJ1-1 | TRBD1
CASSPEISGNTIYF | TGCGCCAGCAGCCCGGAGATCTCTGGAAACACCATATATTTT | 14 | TRBV5-1 | few | TRBJ1-3 | NA
CASKDRALGYETQYF | TGTGCCAGCAAGGACCGGGCGCTAGGCTATGAGACCCAGTACTTC | 15 | TRBV2 | NA | TRBJ2-5 | NA
CASSQEVEGAAKNIQYF | TGTGCCAGCAGCCAAGAGGTGGAGGGGGCGGCCAAAAACATTCAGTACTTC | 17 | TRBV3-1 | few | TRBJ2-4 | NA
CASSYQDTGELFF | TGTGCCAGCAGTTACCAAGACACCGGGGAGCTGTTTTTT | 13 | TRBV6-5 | few | TRBJ2-2 | NA
CASRAGTIYF | TGCGCCAGCAGGGCAGGGACCATATATTTT | 10 | TRBV10-2 | few | TRBJ1-3 | NA
CASSSDRVNTEAFF | TGTGCCAGCAGCTCGGACAGGGTTAACACTGAAGCTTTCTTT | 14 | TRBV7-2 | few | TRBJ1-1 | TRBD1
CASSLDLLASNEQFF | TGTGCCAGCAGCTTAGATTTACTAGCGTCCAATGAGCAGTTCTTC | 15 | TRBV7-9 | few | TRBJ2-1 | TRBD2
CASSQEGQGAGEQYF | TGTGCCAGCAGCCAAGAGGGACAGGGGGCGGGCGAGCAGTACTTC | 15 | TRBV4-2 | NA | TRBJ2-7 | TRBD1
CASSLTGTDSETQYF | TGTGCCAGCAGTTTAACCGGGACAGACTCAGAGACCCAGTACTTC | 15 | TRBV12-3/TRBV12-4 | NA | TRBJ2-5 | TRBD1
CASSPSGPNEQFF | TGTGCCAGCAGCCCCTCAGGGCCCAATGAGCAGTTCTTC | 13 | TRBV5-6 | NA | TRBJ2-1 | NA
CAITVPPDRLYF | TGTGCCATCACCGTCCCTCCGGACAGGTTGTACTTC | 12 | TRBV10-3 | few | TRBJ2-7 | TRBD1
CASSLLSSMNTEAFF | TGTGCCAGCAGTTTACTATCCAGCATGAACACTGAAGCTTTCTTT | 15 | TRBV28 | many | TRBJ1-1 | NA
CASSPRRVQETQYF | TGTGCCAGCAGCCCCCGGCGGGTCCAAGAGACCCAGTACTTC | 14 | TRBV11-1 | many | TRBJ2-5 | NA
CASTHGLAFGEQFF | TGTGCCAGCACCCACGGGCTAGCGTTTGGTGAGCAGTTCTTC | 14 | TRBV6-5 | many | TRBJ2-1 | NA
CASSVASSGREGELFF | TGTGCCAGCAGCGTAGCGTCTAGCGGGAGGGAGGGGGAGCTGTTTTTT | 16 | TRBV9 | NA | TRBJ2-2 | TRBD2
CAISARGGNEQYF | TGTGCCATCAGTGCTCGGGGGGGCAACGAGCAGTACTTC | 13 | TRBV10-3 | few | TRBJ2-7 | TRBD2